This T cell receptor (beta chain) was identified in a study of Siglec-9 on CD8 T cells in melanoma (dated by TCRdb to between 2019 and 2020). Regarding the research as a whole: In this study, researchers looked at how Siglec-9 is expressed on CD8+ T cells and what Siglec-9 does to regulate T cells within the melanoma tumor microenvironment.

As concerns this clone: What this receptor recognizes is not known. No base qualities exist here, and no much larger clone lies one base off it.

Sequences SEHNR (CDR1) and FQNEAQ (CDR2) are obtained from the germline V gene (reference sequence). The CDR3 measures 14 amino acids from cysteine to phenylalanine. Only the CDR3 region is kept as DNA, spanning 42 bases read in frame from base 1. V is clipped by 9 bases and J by 6 bases, and the sequence between their germline boundaries is 18 bases long. The library was built by means of the immunoSEQ multiplex PCR assay. The source is immuneACCESS, and TCRdb retained only in-frame sequences with V and J called. Part of the clones is not carried over; for the studies checked, unresolved V genes explain less than half of this, and the remainder is unexplained. The sample profile shows about 30,000 clones; roughly 78% of them were found once. The ten most abundant clones make up 5.5% to 7.5% of the sample. Study-wide conclusions, independent of this receptor: An effector memory CD8+ T-cell subset that appeared to accumulate within melanoma tumors was reported to be marked and regulated by Siglec-9.

This TCR was sampled from a human donor in good health. The sample taken for sequencing was Siglec-9- CD8+ T cells sorted from blood. This specimen's cell subset or site label, interpreted: CD8 T cells lacking Siglec-9. The sequence is built from TRBV7-9 and TRBJ2-1; TRBD1 is perhaps the D gene, given 6 matching bases. The DNA is TGTGCCAGTTTTCCAGGGGAGTATGTCAATGAGCAGTTCTTC. This gives the protein CASFPGEYVNEQFF.